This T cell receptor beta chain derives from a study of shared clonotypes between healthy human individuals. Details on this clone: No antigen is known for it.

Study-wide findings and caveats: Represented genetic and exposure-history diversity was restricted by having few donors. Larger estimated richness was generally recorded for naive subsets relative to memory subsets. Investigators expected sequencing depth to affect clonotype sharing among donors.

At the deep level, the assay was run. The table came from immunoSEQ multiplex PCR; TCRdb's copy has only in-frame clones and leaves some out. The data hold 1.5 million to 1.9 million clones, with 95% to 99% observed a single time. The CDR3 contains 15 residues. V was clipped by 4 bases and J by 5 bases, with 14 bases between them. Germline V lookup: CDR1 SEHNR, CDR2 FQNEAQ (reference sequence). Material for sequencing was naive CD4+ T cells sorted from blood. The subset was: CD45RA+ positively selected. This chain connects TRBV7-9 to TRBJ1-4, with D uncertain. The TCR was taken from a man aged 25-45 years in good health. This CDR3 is CASSSARSVNEKLFF. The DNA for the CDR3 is TGTGCCAGCAGCTCAGCACGCAGCGTGAATGAAAAACTGTTTTTT.